The clone carrying this TCR beta chain was recorded a few times. The data derive from a study of CD8 T cells in ankylosing spondylitis. TCRdb re-called the 5' RACE reads with MiXCR, one entry per CDR3 protein. This table holds approximately 290,000 distinct CDR3 sequences, less than 25% found once. The CDR3 runs to 13 residues. V lost 6 bases, J lost 0 bases, and 7 bases lay in between. Germline CDR1 reads MNHEY; CDR2 reads SMNVEV (reference sequence). The sequence was collected from a female donor with ankylosing spondylitis or in good health (not recorded which). Sequencing used blood, either unsorted or a sorted T cell fraction (not recorded which). The J gene is TRBJ2-3, the V gene TRBV27, with D hard to call. For the CDR3, the DNA is TGTGCCAGCAGGAAAATTAGCACAGATACGCAGTATTTT. This sequence encodes CASRKISTDTQYF.